This entry features one T cell receptor beta chain sequence. What it binds is unknown. Every subset had its genomic DNA shared out evenly among several immunoSEQ plates. The method was immunoSEQ multiplex PCR; TCRdb's version includes in-frame clones alone and lacks a portion of them. The sample has nearly 2 million clones; just under 95% are singletons. CD45RO-negative, CCR7-selected cells formed the naive CD8 fraction, which excluded terminally differentiated effector memory CD45RA+ cells. CDR1 SGHNT and CDR2 YYREEE come from the germline V gene (reference sequence). This CDR3 contains 14 residues. V lost 2 bases, J lost 6 bases, and 15 bases lay in between. This record comes from a study of shared clonotypes between healthy human individuals. Overall study results and limits: In a handful of donors, about 5% of naive CD4 clonotypes appeared in common.

The rearrangement joins TRBV5-4 to TRBJ2-7, with D maybe TRBD2 (6 bases). This clonotype originated in a man between 18 and 35 years old in good health. The sequenced sample was naive CD8+ T cells sorted from blood. CDR3 protein: CASSLGDSGGEQYF. For the CDR3, the DNA is TGTGCCAGCAGCTTAGGTGACTCCGGGGGCGAGCAGTACTTC.